This T cell receptor beta chain was identified in a study of blood T cell repertoires in COVID-19 (dated by TCRdb to the early 2020s). The study in broad terms: Samples covering the acute and convalescent phases of COVID-19 were provided by collaborators in the United States, Italy and Spain. The material from the prospective study consisted of cDNA or gDNA derived from T cells, B-cell-depleted T cells, or PBMCs. Deeply sampled blood TCRbeta repertoires from subjects exposed to, actively infected with, or recovered from COVID-19 were included in the dataset. The repertoires were released in a freely available public database intended as a resource for research on the immune response to SARS-CoV-2. The samples were drawn from two sources: the first 160 participants of the ongoing ImmuneRACE study, and fewer than 1,500 subjects contributed by 6 global collaborators. A de-identified subject ID, COVID-19 status, age in years and sex were almost always included in the sample metadata. Where available, HLA class I and class II types were taken from metadata supplied by the sample provider and were not determined by assay-based typing.

The CDR3 has 11 amino acids, counting the end cysteine and phenylalanine. Solely the CDR3 DNA is kept, with 33 bases framed from the first base. Via the germline V gene (reference sequence), CDR1 is LNHDA and CDR2 SQIVND. From V the trimming removes 7 bases and from J it removes 7 bases, while the gene matches leave 1 base of the junction unaccounted for. Whole blood was collected in K2EDTA tubes by collaborating institutions according to the institutions' own protocols. For TCRbeta analysis, collaborator samples were shipped as frozen whole blood, as isolated PBMCs, or as DNA extracted from either sample type. TCRbeta CDR3 regions were amplified from genomic DNA by means of the immunoSEQ Assay, a bias-controlled multiplex PCR. Per the source publication's procedure: The number of nucleated cells in each sample was estimated from the amplification of reference gene primers within the assay. Sequence reads were collapsed and filtered to measure the absolute abundance of every unique TCRbeta CDR3 rearrangement. For each sample, productive Simpson clonality was calculated by taking the square root of Simpson's diversity index across productive rearrangements. In TCRdb, the immuneACCESS table is reduced to in-frame sequences with V and J assigned. These tables do not hold every clone; where another copy was compared, an unresolved V gene accounts for under half, and the others remain unexplained. From that table come the V and J calls and clone size; the DNA was used to work out D and trimming. Across this sample there are 90,000 to 150,000 clones, with approximately 80% seen only once. The top ten constitute around an eighth of the sample.

Worth noting for this clone: This clone's antigen is unknown. Base qualities are not provided; no much larger clone lies one nucleotide away.

Paper-wide results and their limitations: How much clinical and demographic metadata was included differed by source and by participant, and the metadata was provided uncurated.

The rearrangement joined TRBV19 to TRBJ2-1, and TRBD1 aligns with 7 junction nucleotides. The sample comprised peripheral blood. The source of this sequence is a human donor in a cohort sampled during active COVID-19. The DNA is as follows: TGTGCCAGTAACAGGGGTAATGAGCAGTTCTTC. This codes for CASNRGNEQFF.